The T cell receptor (beta chain) described here comes from a study of OX40 agonist ivuxolimab in advanced cancers. As for the study in general: One hepatocellular carcinoma and a couple of cutaneous melanoma patients partially responded.

About this clone: As yet, its antigen is unknown.

Libraries were prepared by immunoSEQ multiplex PCR; TCRdb keeps only in-frame clonotypes and omits some of them. The table includes 65,000 or so clones, more than 80% detected once. Study observations and caveats: Normalized expansion of T-cell clones was also low for some nonresponders.

Germline V gene data show CDR1 as SGHAT and CDR2 as FQDESV (reference sequence). The length of the CDR3 is 19 residues. Trimming took 0 bases from V and 0 from J; bases not matched to a gene: 11. The material sequenced was CD4+ or CD8+ T cells sorted from blood, taken in a trial of the OX40 agonist ivuxolimab. The sequence was obtained from an adult with an advanced solid tumor such as melanoma, head and neck, liver or kidney cancer. The rearrangement links TRBV11-1 to TRBJ2-1, with TRBD2 matching over 7 bases. The CDR3 reads CASSLALAVTTSSYNEQFF. The DNA for the CDR3 is TGTGCCAGCAGCTTAGCTCTAGCGGTAACAACTAGCTCCTACAATGAGCAGTTCTTC.